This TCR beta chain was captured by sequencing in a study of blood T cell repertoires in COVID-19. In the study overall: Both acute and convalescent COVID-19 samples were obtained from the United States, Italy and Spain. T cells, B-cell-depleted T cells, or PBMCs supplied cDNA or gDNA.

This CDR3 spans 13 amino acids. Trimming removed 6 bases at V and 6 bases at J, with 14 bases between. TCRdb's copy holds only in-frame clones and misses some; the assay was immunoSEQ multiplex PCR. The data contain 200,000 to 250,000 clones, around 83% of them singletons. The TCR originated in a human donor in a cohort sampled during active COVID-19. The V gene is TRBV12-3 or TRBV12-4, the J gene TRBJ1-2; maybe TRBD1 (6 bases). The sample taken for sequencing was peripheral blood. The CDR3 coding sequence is TGTGCCAGCAGACCGGGACCAGGGGATGGCTACACCTTC. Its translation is CASRPGPGDGYTF.